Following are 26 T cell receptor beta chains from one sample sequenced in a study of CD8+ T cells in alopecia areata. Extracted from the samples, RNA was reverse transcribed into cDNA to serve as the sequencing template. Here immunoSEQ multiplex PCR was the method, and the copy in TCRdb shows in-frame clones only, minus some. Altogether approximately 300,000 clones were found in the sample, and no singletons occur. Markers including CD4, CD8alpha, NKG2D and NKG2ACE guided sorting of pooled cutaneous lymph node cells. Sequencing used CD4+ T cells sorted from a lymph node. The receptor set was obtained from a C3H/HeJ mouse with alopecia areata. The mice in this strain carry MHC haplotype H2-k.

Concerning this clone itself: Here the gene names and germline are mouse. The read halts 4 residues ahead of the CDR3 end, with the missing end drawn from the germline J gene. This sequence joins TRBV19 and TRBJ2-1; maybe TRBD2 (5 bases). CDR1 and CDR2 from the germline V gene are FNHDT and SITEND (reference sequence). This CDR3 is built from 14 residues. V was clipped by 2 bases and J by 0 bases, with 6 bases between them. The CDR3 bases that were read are TGTGCCAGCAGTATCTGGGCTAACTATGCT. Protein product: CASSIWANYA. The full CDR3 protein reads CASSIWANYAEQFF.

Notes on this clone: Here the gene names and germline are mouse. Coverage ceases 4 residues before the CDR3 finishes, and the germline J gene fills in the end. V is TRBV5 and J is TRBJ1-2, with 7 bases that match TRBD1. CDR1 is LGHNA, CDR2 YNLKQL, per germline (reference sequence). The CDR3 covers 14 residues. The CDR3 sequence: CASSHPTGRSDYTF. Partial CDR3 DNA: TGTGCCAGCAGCCACCCGACAGGGAGGTCC.

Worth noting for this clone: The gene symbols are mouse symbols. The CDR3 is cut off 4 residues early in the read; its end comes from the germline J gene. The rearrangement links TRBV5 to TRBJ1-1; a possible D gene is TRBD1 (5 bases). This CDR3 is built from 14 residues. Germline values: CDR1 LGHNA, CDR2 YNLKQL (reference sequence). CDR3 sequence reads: CASSQEDWGGEVFF. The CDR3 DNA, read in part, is TGTGCCAGCAGCCAAGAAGACTGGGGGGGA.

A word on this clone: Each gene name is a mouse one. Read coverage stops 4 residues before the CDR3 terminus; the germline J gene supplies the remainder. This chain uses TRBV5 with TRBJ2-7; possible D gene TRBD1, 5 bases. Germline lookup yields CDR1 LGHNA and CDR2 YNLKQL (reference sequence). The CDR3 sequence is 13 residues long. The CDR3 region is CASSQAGRDEQYF. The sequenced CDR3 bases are TGTGCCAGCAGCCAAGCCGGCAGGGAT.

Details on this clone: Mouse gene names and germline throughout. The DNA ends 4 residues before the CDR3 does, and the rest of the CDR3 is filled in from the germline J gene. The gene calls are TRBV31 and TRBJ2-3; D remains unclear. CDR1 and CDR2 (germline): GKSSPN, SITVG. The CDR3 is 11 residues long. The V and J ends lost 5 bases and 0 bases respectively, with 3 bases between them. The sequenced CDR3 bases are TGTGCCTGGTCTAGTGCAGAA. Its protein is CAWSSAE. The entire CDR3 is CAWSSAETLYF.

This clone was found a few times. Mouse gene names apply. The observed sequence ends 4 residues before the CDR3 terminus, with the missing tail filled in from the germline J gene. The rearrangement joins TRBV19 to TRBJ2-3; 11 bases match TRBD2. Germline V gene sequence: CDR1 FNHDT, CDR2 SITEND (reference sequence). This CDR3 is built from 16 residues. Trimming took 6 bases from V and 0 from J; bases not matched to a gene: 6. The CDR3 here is CASTWDWGPSAETLYF. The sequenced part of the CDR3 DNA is TGTGCCAGCACCTGGGACTGGGGGCCTAGTGCAGAA.

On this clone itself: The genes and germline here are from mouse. The CDR3 spells CAWSLGGSAEQFF. The part of the CDR3 DNA that was read is TGTGCCTGGAGTCTGGGGGGGAGTGCT. This rearrangement joins TRBV31 to TRBJ2-1; 7 positions match TRBD2. The read halts 4 residues ahead of the CDR3 end, with the missing end drawn from the germline J gene. The germline V gene encodes CDR1 GKSSPN and CDR2 SITVG. CDR3 length: 13 residues. V dropped 0 bases and J dropped 6; count of bases not matched to a gene: 2.

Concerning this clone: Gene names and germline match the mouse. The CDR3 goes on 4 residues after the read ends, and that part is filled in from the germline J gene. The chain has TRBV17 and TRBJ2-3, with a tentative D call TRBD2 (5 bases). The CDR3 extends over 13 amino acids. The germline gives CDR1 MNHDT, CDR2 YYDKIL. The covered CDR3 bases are TGTGCTAGCAGTAGGAGGTGGGGAGAA. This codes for CASSRRWGE. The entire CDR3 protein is CASSRRWGETLYF.

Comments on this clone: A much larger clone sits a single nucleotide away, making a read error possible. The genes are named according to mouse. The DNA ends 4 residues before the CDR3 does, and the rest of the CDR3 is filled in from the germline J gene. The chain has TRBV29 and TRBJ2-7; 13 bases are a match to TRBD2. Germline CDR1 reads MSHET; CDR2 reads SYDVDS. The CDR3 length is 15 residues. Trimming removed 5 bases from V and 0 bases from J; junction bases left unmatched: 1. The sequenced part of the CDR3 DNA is TGTGCTAGCAGTGGGGACTGGGGGGGCTCCTAT. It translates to CASSGDWGGSY. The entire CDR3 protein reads CASSGDWGGSYEQYF.

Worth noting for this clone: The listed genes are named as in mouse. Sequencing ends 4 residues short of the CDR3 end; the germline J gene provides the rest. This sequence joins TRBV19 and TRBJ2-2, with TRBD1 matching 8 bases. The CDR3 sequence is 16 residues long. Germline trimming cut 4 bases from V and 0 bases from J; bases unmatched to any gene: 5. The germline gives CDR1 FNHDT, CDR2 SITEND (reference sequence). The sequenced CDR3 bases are TGTGCCAGCAGTCCCGGACAGGGTACAAACACCGGG. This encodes CASSPGQGTNTG. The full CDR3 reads CASSPGQGTNTGQLYF.

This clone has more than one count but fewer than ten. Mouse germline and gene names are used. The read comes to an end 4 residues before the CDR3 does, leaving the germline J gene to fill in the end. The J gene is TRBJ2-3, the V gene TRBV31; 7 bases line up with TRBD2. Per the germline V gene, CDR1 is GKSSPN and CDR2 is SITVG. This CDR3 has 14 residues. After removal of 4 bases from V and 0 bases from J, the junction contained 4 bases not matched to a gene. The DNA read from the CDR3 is TGTGCCTGGACGGGACTGTCTAGTGCAGAA. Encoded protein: CAWTGLSSAE. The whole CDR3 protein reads CAWTGLSSAETLYF.

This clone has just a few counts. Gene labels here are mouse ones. CDR3: CASSTGTGASYEQYF. CDR3 bases read: TGTGCCAGCAGTACGGGAACAGGGGCCTCCTAT. The chain has TRBV19 and TRBJ2-7; 7 positions agree with TRBD1. The read terminates 4 residues before the CDR3 end, so the remaining end is supplied by the germline J gene. Trimming at V came to 3 bases and at J to 0 bases, leaving 6 bases not matched to a gene. The CDR3 sequence is 15 residues long. Germline values: CDR1 FNHDT, CDR2 SITEND (reference sequence).

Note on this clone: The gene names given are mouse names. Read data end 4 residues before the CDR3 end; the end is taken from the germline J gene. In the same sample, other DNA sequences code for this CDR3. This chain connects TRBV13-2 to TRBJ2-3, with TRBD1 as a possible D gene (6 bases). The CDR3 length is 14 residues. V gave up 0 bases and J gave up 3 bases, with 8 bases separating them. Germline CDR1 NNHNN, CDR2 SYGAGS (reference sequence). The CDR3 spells CASGDVRGAETLYF. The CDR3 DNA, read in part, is TGTGCCAGCGGTGATGTCAGGGGAGCAGAA.

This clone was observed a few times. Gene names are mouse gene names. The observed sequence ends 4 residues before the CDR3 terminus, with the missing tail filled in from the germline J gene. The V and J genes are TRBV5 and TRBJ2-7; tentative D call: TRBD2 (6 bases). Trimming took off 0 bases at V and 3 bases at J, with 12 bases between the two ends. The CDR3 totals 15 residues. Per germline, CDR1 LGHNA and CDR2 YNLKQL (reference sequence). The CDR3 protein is CASSQDLLGHYEQYF. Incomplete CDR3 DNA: TGTGCCAGCAGCCAAGATCTTCTGGGGCACTAT.

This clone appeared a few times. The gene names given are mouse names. The sequenced part of the CDR3 DNA is TGTGCCTGGAGTCGCCGGACAGGGAACACCGGG. It specifies CAWSRRTGNTG. The full-length CDR3 reads as CAWSRRTGNTGQLYF. V gene TRBV31 combines with J gene TRBJ2-2; 8 positions agree with TRBD1. The read comes to an end 4 residues before the CDR3 does, leaving the germline J gene to fill in the end. V trimming: 1 base; J trimming: 2 bases; junction bases outside the gene matches: 3. Germline V gene data show CDR1 as GKSSPN and CDR2 as SITVG. The CDR3 spans 15 residues. Drawing the rest from reference TRBV31 and TRBJ2-2, the complete variable domain is AQTIHQWPVAEIKAVGSPLSLGCTIKGKSSPNLYWYWQATGGTLQQLFYSITVGQVESVVQLNLSASRPKDDQFILSTEKLLLSHSGFYLCAWSRRTGNTGQLYFGEGSKLTVL.

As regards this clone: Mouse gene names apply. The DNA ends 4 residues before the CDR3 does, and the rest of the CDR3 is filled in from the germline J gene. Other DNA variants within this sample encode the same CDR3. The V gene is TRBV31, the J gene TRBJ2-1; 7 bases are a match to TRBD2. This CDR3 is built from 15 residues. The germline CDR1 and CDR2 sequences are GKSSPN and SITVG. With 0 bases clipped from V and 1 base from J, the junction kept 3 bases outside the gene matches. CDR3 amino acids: CAWSLGWGNYAEQFF. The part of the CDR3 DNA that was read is TGTGCCTGGAGTCTAGGCTGGGGGAACTATGCT.

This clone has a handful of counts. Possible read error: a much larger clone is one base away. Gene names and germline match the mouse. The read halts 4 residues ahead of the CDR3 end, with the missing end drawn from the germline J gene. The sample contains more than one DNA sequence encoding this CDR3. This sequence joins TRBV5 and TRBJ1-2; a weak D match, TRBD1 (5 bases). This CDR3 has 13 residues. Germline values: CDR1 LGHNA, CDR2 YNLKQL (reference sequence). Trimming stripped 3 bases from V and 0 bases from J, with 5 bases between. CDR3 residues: CASSQGANSDYTF. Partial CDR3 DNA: TGTGCCAGCAGCCAGGGGGCAAACTCC.

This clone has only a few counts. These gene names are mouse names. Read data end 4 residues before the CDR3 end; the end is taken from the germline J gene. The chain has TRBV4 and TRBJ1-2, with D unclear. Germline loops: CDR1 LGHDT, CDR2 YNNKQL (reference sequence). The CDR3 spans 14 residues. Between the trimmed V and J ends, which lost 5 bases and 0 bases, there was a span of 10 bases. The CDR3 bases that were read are TGTGCCAGCAGCCGACAAAGGGCAAACTCC. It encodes CASSRQRANS. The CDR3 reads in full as CASSRQRANSDYTF.

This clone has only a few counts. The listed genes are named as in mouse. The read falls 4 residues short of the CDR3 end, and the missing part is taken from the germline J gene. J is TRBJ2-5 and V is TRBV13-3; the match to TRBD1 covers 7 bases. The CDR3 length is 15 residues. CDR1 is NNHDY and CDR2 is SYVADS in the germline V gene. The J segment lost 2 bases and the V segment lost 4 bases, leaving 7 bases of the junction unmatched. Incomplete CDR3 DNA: TGTGCCAGCAGTTCCCCCCGGGACAGCCAAGAC. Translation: CASSSPRDSQD. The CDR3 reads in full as CASSSPRDSQDTQYF. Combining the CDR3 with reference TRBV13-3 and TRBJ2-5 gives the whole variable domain EAAVTQSPRSKVAVTGGKVTLSCHQTNNHDYMYWYRQDTGHGLRLIHYSYVADSTEKGDIPDGYKASRPSQENFSLILELASLSQTAVYFCASSSPRDSQDTQYFGPGTRLLVL.

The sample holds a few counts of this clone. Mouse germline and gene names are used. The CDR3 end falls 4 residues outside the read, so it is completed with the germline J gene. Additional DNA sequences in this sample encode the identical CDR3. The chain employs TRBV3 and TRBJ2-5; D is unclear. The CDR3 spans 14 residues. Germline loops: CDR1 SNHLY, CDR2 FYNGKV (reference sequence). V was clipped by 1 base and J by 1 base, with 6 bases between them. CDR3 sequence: CASSLGQDQDTQYF. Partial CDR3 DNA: TGTGCCAGCAGCTTAGGACAAGACCAAGAC. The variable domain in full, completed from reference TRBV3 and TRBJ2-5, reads GPKVLQIPSHQIIDMGQMVTLNCDPVSNHLYFYWYKQILGQQMEFLVNFYNGKVMEKSKLFKDQFSVERPDGSYFTLKIQPTALEDSAVYFCASSLGQDQDTQYFGPGTRLLVL.

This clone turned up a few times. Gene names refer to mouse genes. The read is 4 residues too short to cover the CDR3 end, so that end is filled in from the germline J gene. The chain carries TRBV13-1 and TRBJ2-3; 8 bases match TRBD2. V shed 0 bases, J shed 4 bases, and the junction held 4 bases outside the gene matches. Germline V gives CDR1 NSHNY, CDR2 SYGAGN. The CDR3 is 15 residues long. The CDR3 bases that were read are TGTGCCAGCAGTGATGGGCTGGGGGGTTCAGAA. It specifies CASSDGLGGSE. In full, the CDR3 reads CASSDGLGGSETLYF.

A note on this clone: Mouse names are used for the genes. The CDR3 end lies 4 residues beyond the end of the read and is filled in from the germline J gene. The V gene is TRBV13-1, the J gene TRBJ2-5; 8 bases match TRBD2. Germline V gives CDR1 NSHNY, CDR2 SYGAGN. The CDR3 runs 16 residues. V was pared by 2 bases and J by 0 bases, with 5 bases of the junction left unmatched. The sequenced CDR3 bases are TGTGCCAGCAGTGACAGGACTGGGTTTAACCAAGAC. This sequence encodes CASSDRTGFNQD. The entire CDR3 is CASSDRTGFNQDTQYF.

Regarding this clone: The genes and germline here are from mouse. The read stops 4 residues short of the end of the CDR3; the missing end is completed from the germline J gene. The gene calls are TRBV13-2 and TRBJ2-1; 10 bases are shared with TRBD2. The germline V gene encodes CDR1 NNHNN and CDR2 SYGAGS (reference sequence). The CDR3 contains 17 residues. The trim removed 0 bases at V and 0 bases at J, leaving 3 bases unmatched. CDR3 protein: CASGDALGGNNYAEQFF. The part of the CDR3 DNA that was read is TGTGCCAGCGGTGATGCACTGGGGGGGAATAACTATGCT.

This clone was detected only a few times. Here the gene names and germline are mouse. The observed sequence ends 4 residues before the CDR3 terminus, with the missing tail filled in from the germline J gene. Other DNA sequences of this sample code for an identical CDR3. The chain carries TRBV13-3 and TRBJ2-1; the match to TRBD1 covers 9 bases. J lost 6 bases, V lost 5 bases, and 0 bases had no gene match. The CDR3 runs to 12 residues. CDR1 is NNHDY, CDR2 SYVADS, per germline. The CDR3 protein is CASRTGGAEQFF. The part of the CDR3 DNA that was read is TGTGCCAGCAGGACAGGGGGTGCT.

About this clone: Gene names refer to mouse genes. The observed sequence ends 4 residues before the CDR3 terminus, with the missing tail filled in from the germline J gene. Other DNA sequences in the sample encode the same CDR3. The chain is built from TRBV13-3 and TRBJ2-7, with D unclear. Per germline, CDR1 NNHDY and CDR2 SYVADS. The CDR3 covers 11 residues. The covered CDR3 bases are TGTGCCAGCAGTCCAAAGTAT. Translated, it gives CASSPKY. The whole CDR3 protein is CASSPKYEQYF.

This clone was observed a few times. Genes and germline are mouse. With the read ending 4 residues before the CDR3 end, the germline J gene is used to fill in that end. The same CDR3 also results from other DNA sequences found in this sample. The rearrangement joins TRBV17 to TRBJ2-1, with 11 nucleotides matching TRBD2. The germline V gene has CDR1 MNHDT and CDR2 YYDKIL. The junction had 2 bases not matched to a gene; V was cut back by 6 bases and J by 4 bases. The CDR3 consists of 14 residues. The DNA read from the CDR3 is TGTGCTAGCAGCCGGACTGGGGGGTATGCT. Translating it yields CASSRTGGYA. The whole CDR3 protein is CASSRTGGYAEQFF.